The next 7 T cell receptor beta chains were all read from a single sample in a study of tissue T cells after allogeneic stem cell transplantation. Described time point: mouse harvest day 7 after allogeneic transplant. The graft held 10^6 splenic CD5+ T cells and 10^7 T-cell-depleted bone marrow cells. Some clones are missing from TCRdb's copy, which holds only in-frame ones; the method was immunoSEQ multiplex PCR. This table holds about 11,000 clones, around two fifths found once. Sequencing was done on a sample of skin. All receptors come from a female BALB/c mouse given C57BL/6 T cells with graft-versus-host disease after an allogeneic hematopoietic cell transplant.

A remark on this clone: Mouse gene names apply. Incomplete CDR3 DNA: TGTGCCAGCAGCCAAGATCGGACAACAAACTCCGACTACACC. This translates into CASSQDRTTNSDYT. The whole CDR3 protein is CASSQDRTTNSDYTF. The gene calls are TRBV5 and TRBJ1-2, with a tentative D call TRBD1 (5 bases). The read halts 1 residue ahead of the CDR3 end, with the missing end drawn from the germline J gene. From germline, CDR1 is LGHNA and CDR2 YNLKQL (reference sequence). V was pared by 0 bases and J by 0 bases, with 8 bases between. The length of the CDR3 is 15 residues.

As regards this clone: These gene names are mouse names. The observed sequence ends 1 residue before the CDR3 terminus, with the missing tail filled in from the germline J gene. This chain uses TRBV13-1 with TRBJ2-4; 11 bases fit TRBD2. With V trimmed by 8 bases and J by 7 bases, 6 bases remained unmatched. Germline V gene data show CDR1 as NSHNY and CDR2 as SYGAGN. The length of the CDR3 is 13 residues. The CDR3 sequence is CASGLGGEDTLYF. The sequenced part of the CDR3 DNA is TGTGCCAGTGGACTGGGGGGAGAGGACACCTTGTAC.

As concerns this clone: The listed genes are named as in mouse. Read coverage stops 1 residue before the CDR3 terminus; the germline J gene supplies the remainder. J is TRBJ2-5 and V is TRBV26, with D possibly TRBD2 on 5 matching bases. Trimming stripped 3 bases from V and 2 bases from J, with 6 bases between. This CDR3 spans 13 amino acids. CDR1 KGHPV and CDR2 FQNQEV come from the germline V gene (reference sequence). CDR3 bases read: TGTGCCAGCAGTCTTGGGGTCCAAGACACCCAGTAC. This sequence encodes CASSLGVQDTQY. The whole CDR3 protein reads CASSLGVQDTQYF.

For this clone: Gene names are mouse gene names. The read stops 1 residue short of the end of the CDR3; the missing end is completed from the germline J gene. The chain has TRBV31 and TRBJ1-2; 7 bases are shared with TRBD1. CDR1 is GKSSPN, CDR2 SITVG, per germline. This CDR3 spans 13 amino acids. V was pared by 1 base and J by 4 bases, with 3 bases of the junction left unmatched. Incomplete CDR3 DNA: TGTGCCTGGAGTCCCAGGGGGGTCTCCGACTACACC. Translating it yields CAWSPRGVSDYT. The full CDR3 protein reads CAWSPRGVSDYTF.

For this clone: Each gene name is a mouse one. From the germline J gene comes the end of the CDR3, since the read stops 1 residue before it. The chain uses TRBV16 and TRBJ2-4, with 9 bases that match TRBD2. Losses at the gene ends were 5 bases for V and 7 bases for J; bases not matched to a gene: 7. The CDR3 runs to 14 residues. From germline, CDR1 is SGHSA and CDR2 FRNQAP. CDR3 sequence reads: CASSRGGAPDTLYF. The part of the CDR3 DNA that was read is TGTGCAAGCAGCCGTGGGGGGGCGCCGGACACCTTGTAC.

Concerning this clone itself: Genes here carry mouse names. The CDR3: CASSLRGDYAEQFF. The part of the CDR3 DNA that was read is TGTGCCAGCAGTCTGCGGGGGGACTATGCTGAGCAGTTC. The genes are TRBV26 and TRBJ2-1; the D gene is possibly TRBD2 (6 bases). Read coverage stops 1 residue before the CDR3 terminus; the germline J gene supplies the remainder. Germline loops: CDR1 KGHPV, CDR2 FQNQEV (reference sequence). Trimming took off 2 bases at V and 2 bases at J, with 7 bases between the two ends. The CDR3 extends over 14 amino acids.

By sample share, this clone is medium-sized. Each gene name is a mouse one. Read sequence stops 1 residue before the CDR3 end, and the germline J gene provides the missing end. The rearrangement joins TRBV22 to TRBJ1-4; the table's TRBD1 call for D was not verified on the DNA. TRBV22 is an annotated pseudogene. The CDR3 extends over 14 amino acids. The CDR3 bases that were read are TGTGCCAGCAGTTCGACACTTTCCAACGAAAGATTATTT. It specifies CASSSTLSNERLF. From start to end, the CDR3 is CASSSTLSNERLFF.